Following are 10 T cell receptor beta chains from one sample sequenced in a study of shared clonotypes between healthy human individuals. CD45RO-negative, CCR7-selected cells formed the naive CD8 fraction, which excluded terminally differentiated effector memory CD45RA+ cells. TCRdb's table, derived via immunoSEQ multiplex PCR, lists solely in-frame clones and lacks some. Seen here are millions of clones, about 95% observed once, and the top ten hold roughly 1%. Sequenced input: naive CD8+ T cells sorted from blood. These TCRs come from a man younger than 35 in good health.

This rearrangement joins TRBV9 to TRBJ2-3, with D possibly being TRBD2 (5 bases). The V gene's germline CDR1 is SGDLS and CDR2 YYNGEE. This CDR3 spans 14 amino acids. V lost 5 bases to trimming and J lost 0 bases, with 10 bases between them. The CDR3, as DNA: TGTGCCAGCAGTTGGGAGTCTAGCACAGATACGCAGTATTTT. Translation: CASSWESSTDTQYF.

The rearrangement links TRBV7-9 to TRBJ1-2, with 8 bases matching TRBD1. V lost 5 bases to trimming and J lost 4 bases; unmatched junction nucleotides: 3. The CDR3 runs to 13 residues. Germline lookup yields CDR1 SEHNR and CDR2 FQNEAQ (reference sequence). The CDR3: CASSQDRVYGYTF. In nucleotides, the CDR3 is TGTGCCAGCAGCCAGGACAGGGTCTATGGCTACACCTTC.

The chain links TRBV27 to TRBJ1-1; no definite D call. The V end was cut by 5 bases, the J end by 2 bases, with 6 bases between. The length of the CDR3 is 12 residues. The germline V gene has CDR1 MNHEY and CDR2 SMNVEV (reference sequence). The CDR3 reads CASSDLNTEAFF. Here the CDR3 DNA reads TGTGCCAGCAGTGACCTAAACACTGAAGCTTTCTTT.

About this clone itself: Other DNA variants within this sample encode the same CDR3. The rearrangement links TRBV4-3 to TRBJ1-1; D is perhaps TRBD1 (5 bases). Germline values: CDR1 LGHNA, CDR2 YSLEER. The CDR3 consists of 15 residues. Trimming shortened V by 1 base and J by 3 bases, and 12 bases separated the two germline ends. The CDR3: CASSQVFGGDTEAFF. The CDR3 nucleotides are TGCGCCAGCAGCCAAGTATTCGGGGGGGACACTGAAGCTTTCTTT.

The CDR3: CASNPGPRTSGGPETQYF. The CDR3 DNA reads TGTGCCAGCAACCCCGGGCCGAGGACTAGCGGGGGGCCGGAGACCCAGTACTTC. The rearrangement joins TRBV2 to TRBJ2-5; 14 bases map to TRBD2. The CDR3 has 18 amino acids. V dropped 7 bases and J dropped 5; count of bases not matched to a gene: 15. The germline V gene encodes CDR1 SNHLY and CDR2 FYNNEI. The entire variable domain, with the rest obtained from reference TRBV2 and TRBJ2-5, is as follows: EPEVTQTPSHQVTQMGQEVILRCVPISNHLYFYWYRQILGQKVEFLVSFYNNEISEKSEIFDDQFSVERPDGSNFTLKIRSTKLEDSAMYFCASNPGPRTSGGPETQYFGPGTRLLVL.

V and J are TRBV2 and TRBJ2-7, with D possibly TRBD1 on 5 matching bases. The CDR3 consists of 15 residues. V lost 11 bases to trimming and J lost 7 bases, with 27 bases between them. Germline loops: CDR1 SNHLY, CDR2 FYNNEI. This chain's CDR3 is CAAELVRQSLGEQYF. The CDR3, as DNA: TGTGCCGCAGAGCTCGTAAGACAGTCCCTAGGGGAGCAGTACTTC.

The chain combines TRBV29-1 with TRBJ2-3; 9 bases fit TRBD2. Germline assignment: CDR1 SQVTM and CDR2 ANQGSEA. This CDR3 comprises 18 residues. The trim removed 0 bases at V and 3 bases at J, leaving 13 bases unmatched. DNA for the CDR3: TGCAGCGTTGAAGATAGGGGCGGGAGGGCCGAGTGGACAGATACGCAGTATTTT. The encoded protein is CSVEDRGGRAEWTDTQYF.

The chain employs TRBV18 and TRBJ2-7; D not certain. V lost 2 bases and J lost 0, with 8 bases in between. Looked up from germline, CDR1 is KGHSH and CDR2 is LQKENI. The CDR3 length is 14 residues. The CDR3: CASSPTKSSYEQYF. The CDR3, as DNA: TGTGCCAGCTCACCAACCAAATCCTCCTACGAGCAGTACTTC.

The rearrangement joins TRBV27 to TRBJ2-2; D ambiguous. V dropped 5 bases and J dropped 1 base, with 8 bases sitting between them. The CDR3 is 14 residues long. Germline loops: CDR1 MNHEY, CDR2 SMNVEV (reference sequence). In DNA, the CDR3 is TGTGCCAGCAGTCAATTAGGGAACACCGGGGAGCTGTTTTTT. It translates to CASSQLGNTGELFF.

Regarding this clone: This sample also contains other DNA sequences that code for the same CDR3. V gene TRBV6-5 combines with J gene TRBJ2-7; a weak D match, TRBD2 (5 bases). The CDR3 covers 14 residues. Germline CDR1 and CDR2: MNHEY and SVGAGI. Trimming took 2 bases from V and 1 from J, leaving 9 bases between them. Written as DNA, the CDR3 is TGTGCCAGCAGTTACGGTGAGGGTTCCTACGAGCAGTACTTC. The encoded protein is CASSYGEGSYEQYF.